This T cell receptor (beta chain) was sequenced for a study of OX40 agonist ivuxolimab in advanced cancers. Study information: Patients received ivuxolimab, an intravenous treatment, every 2 weeks at 0.01 to 10 mg/kg.

Only in-frame clones appear in the TCRdb table, and some are missing; sequencing was by immunoSEQ multiplex PCR. The sample has 90,000 or so clones, more than 70% seen once. Of note for this clone: What it recognizes is unknown.

The length of the CDR3 is 19 residues. Per germline, CDR1 MNHEY and CDR2 SMNVEV (reference sequence). V was clipped by 1 base and J by 0 bases, with 18 bases between them. Study results and limitations: In the 0.1-3.0 mg/kg groups, partial responders showed among the lowest expansion.

The TCR sequence derives from an adult with an advanced solid tumor such as melanoma, head and neck, liver or kidney cancer. This specimen was CD4+ or CD8+ T cells sorted from blood, taken in a trial of the OX40 agonist ivuxolimab. V usage is TRBV27 and J usage is TRBJ1-4; D possibly corresponds to TRBD1 (6 bases). DNA for the CDR3: TGTGCCAGCAGTTTATTGGGGGGCATACCAAGAACAACTAATGAAAAACTGTTTTTT. Protein sequence: CASSLLGGIPRTTNEKLFF.